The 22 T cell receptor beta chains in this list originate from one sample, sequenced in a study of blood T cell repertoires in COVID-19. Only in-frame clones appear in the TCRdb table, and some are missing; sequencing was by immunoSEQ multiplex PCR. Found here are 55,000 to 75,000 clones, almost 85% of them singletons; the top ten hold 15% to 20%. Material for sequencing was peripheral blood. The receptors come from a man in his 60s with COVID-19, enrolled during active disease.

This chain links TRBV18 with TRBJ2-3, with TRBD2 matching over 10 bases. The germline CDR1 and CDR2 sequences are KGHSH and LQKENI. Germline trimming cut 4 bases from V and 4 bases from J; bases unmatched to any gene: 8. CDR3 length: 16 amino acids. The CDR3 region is CASSRTSGNSADTQYF. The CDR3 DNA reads TGTGCCAGCTCACGAACTAGCGGGAATTCGGCAGATACGCAGTATTTT.

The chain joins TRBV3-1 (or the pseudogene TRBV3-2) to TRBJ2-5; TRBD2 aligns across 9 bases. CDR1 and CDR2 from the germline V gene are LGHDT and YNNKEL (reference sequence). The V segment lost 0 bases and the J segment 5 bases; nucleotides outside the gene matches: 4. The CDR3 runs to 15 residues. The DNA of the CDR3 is TGTGCCAGCAGCCAAGATTTAGCGGGGGTGGAGACCCAGTACTTC. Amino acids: CASSQDLAGVETQYF.

Here the CDR3 reads CASSVKRQGLYNEQFF. As DNA, the CDR3 is TGTGCCAGCAGTGTAAAGAGACAGGGCCTCTACAATGAGCAGTTCTTC. The V call is TRBV6-1, the J call TRBJ2-1, with 7 positions matching TRBD1. The V and J ends lost 4 bases and 3 bases, in that order; junction bases with no gene match: 9. The germline CDR1 and CDR2 sequences are MNHNS and SASEGT. This CDR3 spans 16 amino acids.

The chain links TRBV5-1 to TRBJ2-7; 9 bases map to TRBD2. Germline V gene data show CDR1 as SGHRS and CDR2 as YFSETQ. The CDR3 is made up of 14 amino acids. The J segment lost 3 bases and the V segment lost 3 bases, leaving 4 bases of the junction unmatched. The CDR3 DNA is TGCGCCAGCAGCTCCGGACTAGCGAGCTACGAGCAGTACTTC. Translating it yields CASSSGLASYEQYF.

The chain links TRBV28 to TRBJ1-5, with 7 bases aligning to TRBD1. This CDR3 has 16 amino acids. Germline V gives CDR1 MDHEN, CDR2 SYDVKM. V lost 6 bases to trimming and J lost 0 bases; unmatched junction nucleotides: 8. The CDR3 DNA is TGTGCCAGCAGCACGGGACAGCAGTATAGCAATCAGCCCCAGCATTTT. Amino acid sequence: CASSTGQQYSNQPQHF.

The CDR3: CASEAQTSEQFF. CDR3 nucleotides: TGTGCCAGCGAGGCCCAGACTAGTGAGCAGTTCTTC. The chain uses TRBV25-1 and TRBJ2-1; maybe TRBD2 (6 bases). V lost 8 bases to trimming and J lost 9 bases, with 14 bases between them. The CDR3 totals 12 residues. The germline CDR1 and CDR2 sequences are MGHDK and SYGVNS. The whole variable domain, filled in from reference TRBV25-1 and TRBJ2-1, reads EADIYQTPRYLVIGTGKKITLECSQTMGHDKMYWYQQDPGMELHLIHYSYGVNSTEKGDLSSESTVSRIRTEHFPLTLESARPSHTSQYLCASEAQTSEQFFGPGTRLTVL.

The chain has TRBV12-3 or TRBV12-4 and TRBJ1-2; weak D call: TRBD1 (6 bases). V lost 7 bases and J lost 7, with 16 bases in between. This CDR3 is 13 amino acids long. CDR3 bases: TGTGCCAGCACAATGAGACAGGCGGTTGGCTACACCTTC. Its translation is CASTMRQAVGYTF.

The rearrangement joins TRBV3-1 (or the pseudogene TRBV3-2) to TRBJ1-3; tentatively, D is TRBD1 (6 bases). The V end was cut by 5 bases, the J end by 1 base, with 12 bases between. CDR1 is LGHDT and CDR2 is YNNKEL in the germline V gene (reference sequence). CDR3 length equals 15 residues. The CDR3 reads CASSFRTGSGNTIYF. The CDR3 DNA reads TGTGCCAGCAGCTTCAGAACAGGGTCTGGAAACACCATATATTTT.

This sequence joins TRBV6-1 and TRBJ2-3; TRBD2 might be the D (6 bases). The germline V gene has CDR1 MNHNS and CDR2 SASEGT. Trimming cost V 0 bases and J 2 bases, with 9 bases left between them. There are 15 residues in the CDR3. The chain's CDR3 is CASSEAAGLTDTQYF. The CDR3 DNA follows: TGTGCCAGCAGTGAAGCGGCGGGGCTCACAGATACGCAGTATTTT.

CDR3 nucleotide sequence: TGTGCCAGCAGCCAACTAGCGGGGACGGGGGATACGCAGTATTTT. This translates into CASSQLAGTGDTQYF. The V and J genes are TRBV3-1 (or the pseudogene TRBV3-2) and TRBJ2-3, with 9 bases aligning to TRBD2. V lost 2 bases and J lost 6; bases outside the gene matches: 6. This CDR3 has 15 residues. Germline loops: CDR1 LGHDT, CDR2 YNNKEL (reference sequence).

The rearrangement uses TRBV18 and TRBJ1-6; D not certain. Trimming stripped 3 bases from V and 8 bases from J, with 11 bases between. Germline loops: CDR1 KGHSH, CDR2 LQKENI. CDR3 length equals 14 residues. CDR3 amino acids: CASSPTQWDSPLHF. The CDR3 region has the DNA TGTGCCAGCTCACCCACACAGTGGGATTCACCCCTCCACTTT. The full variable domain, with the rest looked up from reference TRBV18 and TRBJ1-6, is NAGVMQNPRHLVRRRGQEARLRCSPMKGHSHVYWYRQLPEEGLKFMVYLQKENIIDESGMPKERFSAEFPKEGPSILRIQQVVRGDSAAYFCASSPTQWDSPLHFGNGTRLTVT.

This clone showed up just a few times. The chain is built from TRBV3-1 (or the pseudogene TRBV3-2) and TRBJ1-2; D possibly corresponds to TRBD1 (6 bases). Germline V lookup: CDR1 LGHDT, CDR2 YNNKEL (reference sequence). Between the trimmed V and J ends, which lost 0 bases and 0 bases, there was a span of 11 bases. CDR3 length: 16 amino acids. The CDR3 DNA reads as TGTGCCAGCAGCCAAGAGAGGACAGCCTCTAACTATGGCTACACCTTC. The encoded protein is CASSQERTASNYGYTF.

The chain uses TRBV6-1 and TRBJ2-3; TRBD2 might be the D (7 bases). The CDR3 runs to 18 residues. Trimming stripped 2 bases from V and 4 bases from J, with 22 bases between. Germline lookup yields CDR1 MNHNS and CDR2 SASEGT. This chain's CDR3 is CASSESLFVGGRADTQYF. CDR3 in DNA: TGTGCCAGCAGTGAAAGTCTGTTTGTCGGGGGGCGTGCAGATACGCAGTATTTT.

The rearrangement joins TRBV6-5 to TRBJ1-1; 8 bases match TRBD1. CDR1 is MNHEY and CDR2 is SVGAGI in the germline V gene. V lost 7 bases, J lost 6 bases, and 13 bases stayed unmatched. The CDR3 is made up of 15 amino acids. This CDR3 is CASTRTAGQGAEAFF. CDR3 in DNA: TGTGCCAGCACTCGAACCGCCGGACAGGGTGCTGAAGCTTTCTTT.

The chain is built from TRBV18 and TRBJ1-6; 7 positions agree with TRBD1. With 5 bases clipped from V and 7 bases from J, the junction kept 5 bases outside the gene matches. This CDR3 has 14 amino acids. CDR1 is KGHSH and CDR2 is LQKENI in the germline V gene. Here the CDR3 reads CASSTGQRNSPLHF. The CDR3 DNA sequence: TGTGCCAGCTCAACGGGACAGCGCAATTCACCCCTCCACTTT.

The CDR3 is CASRGQGTFYGYTF. The CDR3 DNA is TGTGCCAGTCGCGGACAGGGGACATTCTATGGCTACACCTTC. The J gene is TRBJ1-2, the V gene TRBV19; 9 bases match TRBD1. The CDR3 runs to 14 residues. The V and J ends lost 8 bases and 4 bases, in that order; junction bases with no gene match: 8. Germline V gene sequence: CDR1 LNHDA, CDR2 SQIVND (reference sequence).

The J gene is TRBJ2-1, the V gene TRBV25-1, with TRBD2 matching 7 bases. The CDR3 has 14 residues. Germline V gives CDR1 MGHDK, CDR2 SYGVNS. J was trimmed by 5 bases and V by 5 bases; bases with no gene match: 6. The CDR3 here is CASSQAGSHNEQFF. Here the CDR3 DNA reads TGTGCCAGCAGTCAAGCGGGATCCCACAATGAGCAGTTCTTC.

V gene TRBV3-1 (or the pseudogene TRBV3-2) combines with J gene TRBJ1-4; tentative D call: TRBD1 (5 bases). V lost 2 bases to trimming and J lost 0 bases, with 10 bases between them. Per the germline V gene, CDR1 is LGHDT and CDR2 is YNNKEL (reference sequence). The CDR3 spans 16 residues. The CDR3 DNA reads TGTGCCAGCAGCCAAAGCTCAGGGACAACTAATGAAAAACTGTTTTTT. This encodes CASSQSSGTTNEKLFF.

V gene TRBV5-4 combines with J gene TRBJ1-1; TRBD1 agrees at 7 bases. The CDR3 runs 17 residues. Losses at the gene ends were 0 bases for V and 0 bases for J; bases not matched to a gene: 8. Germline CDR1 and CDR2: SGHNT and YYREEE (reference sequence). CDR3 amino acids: CASSLGQGMIMNTEAFF. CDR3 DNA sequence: TGTGCCAGCAGCTTGGGACAGGGTATGATCATGAACACTGAAGCTTTCTTT.

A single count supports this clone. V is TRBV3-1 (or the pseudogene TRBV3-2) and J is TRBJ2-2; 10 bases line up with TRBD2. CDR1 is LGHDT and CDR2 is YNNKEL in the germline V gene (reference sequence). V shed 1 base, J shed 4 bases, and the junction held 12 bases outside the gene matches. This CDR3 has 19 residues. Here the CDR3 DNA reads TGTGCCAGCAGCCAAGTTCCTAGCGGGGGCTACAGCGGCACCGGGGAGCTGTTTTTT. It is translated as CASSQVPSGGYSGTGELFF.

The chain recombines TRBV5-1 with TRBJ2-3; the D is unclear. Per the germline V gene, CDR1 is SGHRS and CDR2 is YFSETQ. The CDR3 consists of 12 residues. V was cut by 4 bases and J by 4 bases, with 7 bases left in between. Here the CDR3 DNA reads TGCGCCAGCAGCCGCCGGGCAGATACGCAGTATTTT. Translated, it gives CASSRRADTQYF. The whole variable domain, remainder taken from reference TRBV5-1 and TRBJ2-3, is KAGVTQTPRYLIKTRGQQVTLSCSPISGHRSVSWYQQTPGQGLQFLFEYFSETQRNKGNFPGRFSGRQFSNSRSEMNVSTLELGDSALYLCASSRRADTQYFGPGTRLTVL.

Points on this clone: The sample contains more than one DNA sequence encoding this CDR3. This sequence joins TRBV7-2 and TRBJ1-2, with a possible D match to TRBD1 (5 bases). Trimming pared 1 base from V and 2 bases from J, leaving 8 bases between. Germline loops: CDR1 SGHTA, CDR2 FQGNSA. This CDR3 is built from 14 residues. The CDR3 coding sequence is TGTGCCAGCAGCTTAGAAGCAGGGAACTATGGCTACACCTTC. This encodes CASSLEAGNYGYTF.